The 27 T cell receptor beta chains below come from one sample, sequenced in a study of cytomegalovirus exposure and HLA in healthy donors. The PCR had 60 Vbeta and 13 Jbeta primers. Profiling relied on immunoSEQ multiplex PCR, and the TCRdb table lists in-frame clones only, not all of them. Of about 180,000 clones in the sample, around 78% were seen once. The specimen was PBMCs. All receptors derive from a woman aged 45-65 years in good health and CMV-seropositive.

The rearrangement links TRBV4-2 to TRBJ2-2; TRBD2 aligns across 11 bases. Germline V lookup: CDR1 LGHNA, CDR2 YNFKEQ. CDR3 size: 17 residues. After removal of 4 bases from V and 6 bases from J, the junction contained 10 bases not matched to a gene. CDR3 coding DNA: TGTGCCAGCAGCCCGTTTAGCGGGGGGGAAAATTCCGGGGAGCTGTTTTTT. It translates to CASSPFSGGENSGELFF.

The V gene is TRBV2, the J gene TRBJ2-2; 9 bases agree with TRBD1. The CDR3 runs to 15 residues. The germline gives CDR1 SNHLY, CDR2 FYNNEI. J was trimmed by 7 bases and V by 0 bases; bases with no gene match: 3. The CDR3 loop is CASSEAGQGVGELFF. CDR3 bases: TGTGCCAGCAGTGAAGCGGGACAGGGCGTCGGGGAGCTGTTTTTT.

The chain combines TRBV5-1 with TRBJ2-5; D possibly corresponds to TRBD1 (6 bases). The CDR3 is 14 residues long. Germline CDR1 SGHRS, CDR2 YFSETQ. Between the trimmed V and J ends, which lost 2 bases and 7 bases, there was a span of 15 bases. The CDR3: CASSLSGAKGTQYF. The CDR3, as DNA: TGCGCCAGCAGCTTATCAGGGGCTAAGGGGACCCAGTACTTC.

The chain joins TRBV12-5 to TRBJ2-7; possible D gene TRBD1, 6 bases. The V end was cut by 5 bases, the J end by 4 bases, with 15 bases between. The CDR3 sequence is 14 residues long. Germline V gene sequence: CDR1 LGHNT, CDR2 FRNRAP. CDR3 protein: CASGPPGRGYEQYF. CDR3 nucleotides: TGTGCTAGTGGTCCCCCCGGCAGGGGTTACGAGCAGTACTTC.

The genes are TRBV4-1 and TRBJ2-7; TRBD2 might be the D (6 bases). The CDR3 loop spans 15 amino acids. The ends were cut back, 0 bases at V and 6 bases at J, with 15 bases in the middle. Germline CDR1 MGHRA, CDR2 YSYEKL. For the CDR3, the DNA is TGCGCCAGCAGCCAAGAGGGGCAGGGAGGTCTCGAGCAGTACTTC. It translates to CASSQEGQGGLEQYF.

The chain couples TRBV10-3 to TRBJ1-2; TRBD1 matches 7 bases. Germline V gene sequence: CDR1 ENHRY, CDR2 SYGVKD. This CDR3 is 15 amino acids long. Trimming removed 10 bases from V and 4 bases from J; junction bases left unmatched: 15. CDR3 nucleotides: TGTGCCAGCCAGGGGGACTCCGGACACTTCTATGGCTACACCTTC. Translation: CASQGDSGHFYGYTF.

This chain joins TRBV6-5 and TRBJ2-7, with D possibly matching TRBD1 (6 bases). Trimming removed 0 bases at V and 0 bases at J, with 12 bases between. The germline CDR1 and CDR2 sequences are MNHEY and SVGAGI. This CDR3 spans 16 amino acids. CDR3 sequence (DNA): TGTGCCAGCAGTTACTCAAGACAGGCTGCCTCCTACGAGCAGTACTTC. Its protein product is CASSYSRQAASYEQYF.

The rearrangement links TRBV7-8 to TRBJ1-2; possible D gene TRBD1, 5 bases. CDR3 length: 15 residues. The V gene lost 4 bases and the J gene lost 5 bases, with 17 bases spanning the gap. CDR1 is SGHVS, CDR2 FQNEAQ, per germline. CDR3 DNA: TGTGCCAGCAGCTGGATCGGGGGAACGGGTTATGGCTACACCTTC. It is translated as CASSWIGGTGYGYTF.

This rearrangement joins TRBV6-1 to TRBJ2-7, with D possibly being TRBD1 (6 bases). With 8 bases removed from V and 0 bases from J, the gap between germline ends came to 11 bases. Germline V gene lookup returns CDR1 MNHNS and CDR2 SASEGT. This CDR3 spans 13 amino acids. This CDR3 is CASGLGGSYEQYF. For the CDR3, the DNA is TGTGCCAGCGGCTTAGGGGGCTCCTACGAGCAGTACTTC.

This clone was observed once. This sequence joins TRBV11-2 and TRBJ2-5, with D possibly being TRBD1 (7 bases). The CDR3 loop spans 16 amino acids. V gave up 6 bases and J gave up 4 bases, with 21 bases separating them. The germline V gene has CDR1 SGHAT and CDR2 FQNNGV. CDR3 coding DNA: TGTGCCAGCAGACGGACCGGGACAGTGGAGGGAGAGACCCAGTACTTC. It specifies CASRRTGTVEGETQYF.

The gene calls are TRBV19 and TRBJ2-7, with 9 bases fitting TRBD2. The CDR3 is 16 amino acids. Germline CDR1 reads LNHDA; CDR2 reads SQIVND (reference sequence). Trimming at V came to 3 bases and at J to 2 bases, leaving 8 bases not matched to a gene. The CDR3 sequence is CASSIFATSGAYEQYF. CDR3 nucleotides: TGTGCCAGTAGTATTTTTGCGACTAGCGGAGCCTACGAGCAGTACTTC.

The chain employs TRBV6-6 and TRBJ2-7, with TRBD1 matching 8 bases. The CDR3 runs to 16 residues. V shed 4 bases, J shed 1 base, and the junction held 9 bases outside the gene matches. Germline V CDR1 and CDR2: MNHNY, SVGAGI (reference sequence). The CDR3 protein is CASSLGQVKLSYEQYF. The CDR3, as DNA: TGTGCCAGCAGTTTGGGACAGGTAAAATTATCCTACGAGCAGTACTTC.

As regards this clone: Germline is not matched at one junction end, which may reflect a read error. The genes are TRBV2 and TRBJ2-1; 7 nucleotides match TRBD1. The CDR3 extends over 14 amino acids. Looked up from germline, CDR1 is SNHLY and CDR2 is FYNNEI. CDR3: CAGSETDRQGMPFF. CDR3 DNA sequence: TGTGCCGGCAGCGAAACCGACAGACAGGGAATGCCGTTCTTC.

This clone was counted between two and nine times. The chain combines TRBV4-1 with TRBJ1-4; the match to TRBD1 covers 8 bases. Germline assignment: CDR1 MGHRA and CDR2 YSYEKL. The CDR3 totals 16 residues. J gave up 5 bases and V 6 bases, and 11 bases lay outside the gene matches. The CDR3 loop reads CASSPQPRGRNEKLFF. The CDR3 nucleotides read TGCGCCAGCAGTCCTCAACCCAGGGGGCGGAATGAAAAACTGTTTTTT.

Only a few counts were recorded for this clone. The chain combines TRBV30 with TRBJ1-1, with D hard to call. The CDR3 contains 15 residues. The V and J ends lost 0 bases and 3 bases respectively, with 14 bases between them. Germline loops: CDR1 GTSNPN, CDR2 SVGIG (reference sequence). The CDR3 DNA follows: TGTGCCTGGAGTGTACGGGCCCTGAGGGACACTGAAGCTTTCTTT. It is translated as CAWSVRALRDTEAFF.

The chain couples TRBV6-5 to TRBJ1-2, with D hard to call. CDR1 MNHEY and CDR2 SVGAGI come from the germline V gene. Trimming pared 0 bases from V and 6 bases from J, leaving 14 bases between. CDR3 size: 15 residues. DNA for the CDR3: TGTGCCAGCAGTTACTCTAGGCCCTCTAGAAATGGCTACACCTTC. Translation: CASSYSRPSRNGYTF.

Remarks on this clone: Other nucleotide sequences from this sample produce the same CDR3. DNA of the CDR3: TGTGCCAGCAGCTTAAGGACAGGGGGCAACACCGGGGAGCTGTTTTTT. Its protein is CASSLRTGGNTGELFF. V and J are TRBV7-9 and TRBJ2-2, with 11 bases matching TRBD1. J was trimmed by 2 bases and V by 2 bases; bases with no gene match: 1. CDR1 is SEHNR, CDR2 FQNEAQ, per germline (reference sequence). CDR3 length: 16 amino acids.

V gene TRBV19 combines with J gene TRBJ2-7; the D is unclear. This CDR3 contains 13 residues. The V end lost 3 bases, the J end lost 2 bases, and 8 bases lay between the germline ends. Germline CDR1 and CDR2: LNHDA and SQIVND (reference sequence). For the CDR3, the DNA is TGTGCCAGTAGTATCGGTAGCACCTACGAGCAGTACTTC. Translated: CASSIGSTYEQYF.

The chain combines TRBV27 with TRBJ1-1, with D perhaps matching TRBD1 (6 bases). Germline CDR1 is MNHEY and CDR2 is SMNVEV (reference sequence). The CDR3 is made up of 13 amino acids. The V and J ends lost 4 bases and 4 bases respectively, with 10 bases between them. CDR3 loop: CASSSGVGTEAFF. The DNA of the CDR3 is TGTGCCAGCAGTTCAGGGGTTGGCACTGAAGCTTTCTTT.

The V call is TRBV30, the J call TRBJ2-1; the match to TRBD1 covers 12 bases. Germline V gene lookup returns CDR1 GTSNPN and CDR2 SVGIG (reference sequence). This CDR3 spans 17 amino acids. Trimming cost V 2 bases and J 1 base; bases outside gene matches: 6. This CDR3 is CAWSRRDRGQSYNEQFF. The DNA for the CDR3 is TGTGCCTGGAGTCGCCGGGACAGGGGGCAATCCTACAATGAGCAGTTCTTC.

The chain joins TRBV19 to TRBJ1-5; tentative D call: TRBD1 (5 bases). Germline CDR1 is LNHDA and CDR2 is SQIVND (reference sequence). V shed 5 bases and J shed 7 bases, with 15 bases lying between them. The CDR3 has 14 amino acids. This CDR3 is CASSSTAGKQPQHF. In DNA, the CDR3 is TGTGCCAGTAGTTCCACCGCAGGGAAACAGCCCCAGCATTTT.

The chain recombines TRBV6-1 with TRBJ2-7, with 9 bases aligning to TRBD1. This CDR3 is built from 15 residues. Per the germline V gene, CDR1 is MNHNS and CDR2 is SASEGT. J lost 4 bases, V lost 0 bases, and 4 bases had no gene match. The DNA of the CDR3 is TGTGCCAGCAGTGAAGCTGGGACAGGGAAATACGAGCAGTACTTC. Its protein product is CASSEAGTGKYEQYF.

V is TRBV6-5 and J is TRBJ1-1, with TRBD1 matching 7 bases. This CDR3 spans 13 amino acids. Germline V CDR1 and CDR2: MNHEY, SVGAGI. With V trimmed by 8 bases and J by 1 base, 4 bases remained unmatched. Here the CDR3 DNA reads TGTGCCAGCGGACGGACAGGGAACACTGAAGCTTTCTTT. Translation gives CASGRTGNTEAFF.

As DNA, the CDR3 is TGTGCCAGCAGCCCCCGGGACAGGGGGGACCAGCCCCAGCATTTT. Amino acid sequence: CASSPRDRGDQPQHF. V gene TRBV5-6 combines with J gene TRBJ1-5; 11 positions agree with TRBD1. CDR1 and CDR2 from the germline V gene are SGHDT and YYEEEE. This CDR3 is 15 amino acids long. Unmatched junction bases numbered 7, after V lost 4 bases and J lost 7 bases.

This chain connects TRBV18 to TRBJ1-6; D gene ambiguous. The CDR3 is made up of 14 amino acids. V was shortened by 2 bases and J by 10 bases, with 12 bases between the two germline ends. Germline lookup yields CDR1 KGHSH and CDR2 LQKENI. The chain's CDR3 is CASSPGLNGSPLHF. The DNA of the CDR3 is TGTGCCAGCTCACCAGGACTGAATGGGTCACCCCTCCACTTT.

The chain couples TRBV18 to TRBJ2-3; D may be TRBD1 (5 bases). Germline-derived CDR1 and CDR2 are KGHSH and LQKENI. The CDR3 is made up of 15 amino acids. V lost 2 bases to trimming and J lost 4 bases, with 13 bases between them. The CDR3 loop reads CASSPAKGIADTQYF. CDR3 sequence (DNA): TGTGCCAGCTCACCAGCGAAGGGGATCGCAGATACGCAGTATTTT.

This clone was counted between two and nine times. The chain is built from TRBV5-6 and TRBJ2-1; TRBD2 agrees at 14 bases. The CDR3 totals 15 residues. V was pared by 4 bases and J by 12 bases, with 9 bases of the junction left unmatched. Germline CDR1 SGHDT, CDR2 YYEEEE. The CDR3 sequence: CASSRRTSGGLGQFF. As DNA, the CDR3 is TGTGCCAGCAGCAGAAGGACTAGCGGGGGGTTGGGGCAGTTCTTC.